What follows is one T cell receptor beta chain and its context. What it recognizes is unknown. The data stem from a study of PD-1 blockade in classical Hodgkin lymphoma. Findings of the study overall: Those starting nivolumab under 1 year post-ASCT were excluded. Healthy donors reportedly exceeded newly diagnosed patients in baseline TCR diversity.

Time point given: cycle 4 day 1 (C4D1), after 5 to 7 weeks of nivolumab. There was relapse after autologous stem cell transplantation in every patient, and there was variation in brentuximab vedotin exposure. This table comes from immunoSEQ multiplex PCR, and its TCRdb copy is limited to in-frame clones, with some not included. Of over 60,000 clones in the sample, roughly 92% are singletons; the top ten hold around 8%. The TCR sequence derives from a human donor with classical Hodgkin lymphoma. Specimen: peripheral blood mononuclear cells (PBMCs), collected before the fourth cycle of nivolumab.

The CDR3, as DNA: TGTGCCAGCAGCTTGGGGACAGGGAATTGGAACACTGAAGCTTTCTTT. This codes for CASSLGTGNWNTEAFF. The J gene is TRBJ1-1, the V gene TRBV5-5; 8 positions match TRBD1. The CDR3 totals 16 residues. After removal of 0 bases from V and 1 base from J, the junction contained 5 bases not matched to a gene. Germline V gives CDR1 SGHKS, CDR2 YYEKEE (reference sequence).